One and the same sample provided the 8 T cell receptor beta chains below, sequenced in a study of cytomegalovirus exposure and HLA in healthy donors. Sequenced by immunoSEQ multiplex PCR; TCRdb stores in-frame clones only, minus some. The sample records around 54,000 clones, approximately 90% being singletons. The sample comprised PBMCs. The source is a woman aged 18-29 years in good health and CMV-seropositive.

This clone was picked up one time. V gene TRBV19 combines with J gene TRBJ2-2; 9 nucleotides line up with TRBD1. J lost 7 bases, V lost 6 bases, and 6 bases had no gene match. Germline values: CDR1 LNHDA, CDR2 SQIVND (reference sequence). This CDR3 has 14 amino acids. As DNA, the CDR3 is TGTGCCAGTAGAAACAGGGGGCAGGGCGGGGAGCTGTTTTTT. Its translation: CASRNRGQGGELFF.

This clone was picked up one time. This sequence joins TRBV19 and TRBJ1-1; maybe TRBD1 (6 bases). V lost 5 bases and J 3 bases, leaving 16 bases between the germline ends. Germline CDR1 and CDR2: LNHDA and SQIVND (reference sequence). The CDR3 consists of 15 residues. The chain's CDR3 is CASSGGPRGDTEAFF. The CDR3 DNA follows: TGTGCCAGTAGTGGGGGCCCAAGAGGGGACACTGAAGCTTTCTTT.

This chain joins TRBV4-3 and TRBJ2-1, with TRBD2 matching over 9 bases. CDR3 length: 16 residues. The V segment lost 0 bases and the J segment 7 bases; nucleotides outside the gene matches: 7. Looked up from germline, CDR1 is LGHNA and CDR2 is YSLEER. DNA for the CDR3: TGCGCCAGCAGCCAAGACGCGGGGGGGGGCGGAAATGAGCAGTTCTTC. This sequence encodes CASSQDAGGGGNEQFF.

V is TRBV5-6 and J is TRBJ1-5; tentative D call: TRBD1 (5 bases). CDR1 and CDR2 (germline): SGHDT, YYEEEE. Trimming left V 4 bases short and J 7 bases short, with 18 bases between. This CDR3 region has 15 residues. Here the CDR3 DNA reads TGTGCCAGCAGCAAAGGATGGGGGGGAGGACAGCCCCAGCATTTT. Encoded protein: CASSKGWGGGQPQHF.

V gene TRBV30 combines with J gene TRBJ2-2, with D perhaps matching TRBD1 (5 bases). This CDR3 spans 13 amino acids. Germline CDR1 GTSNPN, CDR2 SVGIG (reference sequence). V was clipped by 4 bases and J by 5 bases, with 11 bases between them. In DNA, the CDR3 is TGTGCCTGGATGGGCAGGGCTACCGGGGAGCTGTTTTTT. Translating it yields CAWMGRATGELFF.

CDR3 nucleotides: TGTGCCACGGAAGACAGGGGGCGGAGGACAGATACGCAGTATTTT. Amino acids: CATEDRGRRTDTQYF. V gene TRBV10-3 combines with J gene TRBJ2-3, with 10 bases identical to TRBD1. V was clipped by 10 bases and J by 3 bases; unmatched bases: 10. CDR3 length: 15 residues. Germline loops: CDR1 ENHRY, CDR2 SYGVKD.

The chain uses TRBV4-1 and TRBJ1-2; the D is unclear. The germline gives CDR1 MGHRA, CDR2 YSYEKL. V lost 3 bases, J lost 3 bases, and 5 bases lay in between. The length of the CDR3 is 12 residues. The CDR3 spells CASSQADYGYTF. CDR3 coding DNA: TGCGCCAGCAGCCAGGCAGACTATGGCTACACCTTC.

The V call is TRBV4-1, the J call TRBJ2-1; no definite D call. This CDR3 comprises 11 residues. V was clipped by 4 bases and J by 10 bases, with 8 bases between them. Germline-derived CDR1 and CDR2 are MGHRA and YSYEKL. As DNA, the CDR3 is TGCGCCAGCAGCCTTATGCAGGAGCAGTTCTTC. Protein product: CASSLMQEQFF.